This TCR beta chain is from a study of long-term antiretroviral therapy in people with HIV. Germline loops: CDR1 SGHVS, CDR2 FNYEAQ. V shed 1 base and J shed 8 bases, with 17 bases lying between them. This CDR3 comprises 15 residues. This was the immunoSEQ v3.0 assay at survey level. Data came from immunoSEQ multiplex PCR; TCRdb stores just in-frame clones and leaves some out. The sample holds approximately 17,000 clones, less than 80% seen once. This clone was picked up a small number of times. The genes are TRBV7-6 and TRBJ1-2, with D perhaps matching TRBD1 (6 bases). Specimen: unsorted PBMCs, collected more than 3.1 years after starting antiretroviral therapy. The TCR was taken from a woman between 40 and 55 years old with HIV. The CDR3 is CASSLVAHRAEGYTF. DNA of the CDR3: TGTGCCAGCAGCTTAGTAGCCCACAGGGCCGAAGGCTACACCTTC. Using reference TRBV7-6 and TRBJ1-2 for the parts outside the CDR3, the full variable domain is GAGVSQSPRYKVTKRGQDVALRCDPISGHVSLYWYRQALGQGPEFLTYFNYEAQQDKSGLPNDRFSAERPEGSISTLTIQRTEQRDSAMYRCASSLVAHRAEGYTFGSGTRLTVV.